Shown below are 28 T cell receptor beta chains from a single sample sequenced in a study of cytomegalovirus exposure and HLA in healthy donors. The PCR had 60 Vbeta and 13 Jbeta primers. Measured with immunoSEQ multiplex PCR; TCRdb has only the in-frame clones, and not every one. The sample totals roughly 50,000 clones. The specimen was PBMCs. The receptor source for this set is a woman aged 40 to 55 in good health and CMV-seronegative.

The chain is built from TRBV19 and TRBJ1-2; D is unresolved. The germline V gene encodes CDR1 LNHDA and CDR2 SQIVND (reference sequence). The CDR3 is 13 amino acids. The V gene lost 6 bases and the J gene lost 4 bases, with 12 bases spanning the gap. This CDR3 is CASRRSGSYGYTF. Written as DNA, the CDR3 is TGTGCCAGTAGGAGAAGCGGGAGCTATGGCTACACCTTC.

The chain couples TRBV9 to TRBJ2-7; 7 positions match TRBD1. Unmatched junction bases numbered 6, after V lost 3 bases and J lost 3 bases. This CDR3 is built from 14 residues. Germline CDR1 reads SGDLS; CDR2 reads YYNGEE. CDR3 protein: CASSGDSYYYEQYF. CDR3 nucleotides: TGTGCCAGCAGCGGGGACAGCTATTACTACGAGCAGTACTTC.

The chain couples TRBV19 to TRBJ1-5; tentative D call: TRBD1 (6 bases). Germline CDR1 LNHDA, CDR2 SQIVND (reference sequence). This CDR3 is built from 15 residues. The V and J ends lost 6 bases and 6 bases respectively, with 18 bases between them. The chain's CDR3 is CASRSLYRETQPQHF. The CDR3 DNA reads TGTGCCAGTAGATCCTTGTACAGGGAAACTCAGCCCCAGCATTTT. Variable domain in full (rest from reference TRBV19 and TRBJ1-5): DGGITQSPKYLFRKEGQNVTLSCEQNLNHDAMYWYRQDPGQGLRLIYYSQIVNDFQKGDIAEGYSVSREKKESFPLTVTSAQKNPTAFYLCASRSLYRETQPQHFGDGTRLSIL.

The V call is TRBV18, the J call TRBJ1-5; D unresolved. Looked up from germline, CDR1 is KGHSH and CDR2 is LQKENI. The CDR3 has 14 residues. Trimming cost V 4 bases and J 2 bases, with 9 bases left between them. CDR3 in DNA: TGTGCCAGCTCACAGGCTAGCGGCAATCAGCCCCAGCATTTT. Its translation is CASSQASGNQPQHF. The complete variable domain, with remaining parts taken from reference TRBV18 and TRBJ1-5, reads NAGVMQNPRHLVRRRGQEARLRCSPMKGHSHVYWYRQLPEEGLKFMVYLQKENIIDESGMPKERFSAEFPKEGPSILRIQQVVRGDSAAYFCASSQASGNQPQHFGDGTRLSIL.

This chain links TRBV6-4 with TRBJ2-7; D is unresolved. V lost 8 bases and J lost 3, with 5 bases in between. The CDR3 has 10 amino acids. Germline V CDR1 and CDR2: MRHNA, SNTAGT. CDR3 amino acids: CASPIYEQYF. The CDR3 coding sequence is TGTGCCAGCCCTATCTACGAGCAGTACTTC.

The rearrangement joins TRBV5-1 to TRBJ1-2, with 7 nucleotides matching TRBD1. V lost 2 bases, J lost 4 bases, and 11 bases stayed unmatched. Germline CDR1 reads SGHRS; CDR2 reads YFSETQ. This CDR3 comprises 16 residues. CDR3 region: CASSLSTQGYPYGYTF. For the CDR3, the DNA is TGCGCCAGCAGCTTATCGACACAGGGGTACCCCTATGGCTACACCTTC.

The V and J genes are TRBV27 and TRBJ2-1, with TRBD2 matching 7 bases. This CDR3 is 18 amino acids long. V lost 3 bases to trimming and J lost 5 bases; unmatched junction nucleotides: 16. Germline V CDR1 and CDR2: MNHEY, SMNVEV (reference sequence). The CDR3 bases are TGTGCCAGCAGTTTGGTTGGGTCGAGCGGGGATTCCGACAATGAGCAGTTCTTC. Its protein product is CASSLVGSSGDSDNEQFF.

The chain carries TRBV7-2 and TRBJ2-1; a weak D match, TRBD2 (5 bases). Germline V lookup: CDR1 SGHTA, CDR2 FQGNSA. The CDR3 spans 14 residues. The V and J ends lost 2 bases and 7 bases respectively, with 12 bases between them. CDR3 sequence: CASSLQAGRNEQFF. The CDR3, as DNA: TGTGCCAGCAGCTTACAGGCGGGCCGGAATGAGCAGTTCTTC.

This chain's CDR3 is CAWETGGGNEQYF. In nucleotides, the CDR3 is TGTGCCTGGGAGACAGGGGGCGGTAACGAGCAGTACTTC. J is TRBJ2-7 and V is TRBV30; 10 bases line up with TRBD1. Germline V gene sequence: CDR1 GTSNPN, CDR2 SVGIG (reference sequence). The CDR3 runs 13 residues. V shed 5 bases, J shed 5 bases, and the junction held 6 bases outside the gene matches.

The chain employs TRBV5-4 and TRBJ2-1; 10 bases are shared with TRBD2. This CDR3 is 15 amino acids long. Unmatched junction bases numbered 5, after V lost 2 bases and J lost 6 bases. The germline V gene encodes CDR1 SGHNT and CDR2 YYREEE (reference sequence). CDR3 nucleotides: TGTGCCAGCAGCTTAGGGCTAGCGGGAGTCAATGAGCAGTTCTTC. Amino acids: CASSLGLAGVNEQFF.

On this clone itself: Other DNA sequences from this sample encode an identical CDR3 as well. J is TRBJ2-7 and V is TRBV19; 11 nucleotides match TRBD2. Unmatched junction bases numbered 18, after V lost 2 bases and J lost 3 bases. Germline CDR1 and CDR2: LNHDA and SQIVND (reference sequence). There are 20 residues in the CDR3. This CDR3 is CASSIRLSTSGAHPIYEQYF. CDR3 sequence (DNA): TGTGCCAGTAGTATAAGACTCTCGACTAGCGGGGCCCACCCGATCTACGAGCAGTACTTC.

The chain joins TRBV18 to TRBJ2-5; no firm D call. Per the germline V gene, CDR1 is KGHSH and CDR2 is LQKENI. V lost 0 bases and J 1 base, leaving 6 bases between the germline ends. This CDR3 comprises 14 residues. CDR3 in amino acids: CASSPPSVQETQYF. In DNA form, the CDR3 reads TGTGCCAGCTCACCACCCTCAGTCCAAGAGACCCAGTACTTC.

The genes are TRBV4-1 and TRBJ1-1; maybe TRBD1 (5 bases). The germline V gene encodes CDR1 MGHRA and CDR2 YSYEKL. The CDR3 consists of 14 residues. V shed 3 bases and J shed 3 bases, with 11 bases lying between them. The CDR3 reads CASSHPGGYTEAFF. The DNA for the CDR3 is TGCGCCAGCAGCCACCCGGGGGGGTACACTGAAGCTTTCTTT.

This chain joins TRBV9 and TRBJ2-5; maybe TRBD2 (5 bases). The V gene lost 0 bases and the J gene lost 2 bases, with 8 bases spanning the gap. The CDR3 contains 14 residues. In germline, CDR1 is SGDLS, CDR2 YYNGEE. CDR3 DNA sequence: TGTGCCAGCAGCGTAGGAGGGTCGCAAGAGACCCAGTACTTC. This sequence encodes CASSVGGSQETQYF.

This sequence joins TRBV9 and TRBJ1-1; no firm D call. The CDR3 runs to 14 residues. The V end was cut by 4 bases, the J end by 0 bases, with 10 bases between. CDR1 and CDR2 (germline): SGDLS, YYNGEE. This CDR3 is CASSPRHMNTEAFF. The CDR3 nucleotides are TGTGCCAGCAGCCCGAGACACATGAACACTGAAGCTTTCTTT.

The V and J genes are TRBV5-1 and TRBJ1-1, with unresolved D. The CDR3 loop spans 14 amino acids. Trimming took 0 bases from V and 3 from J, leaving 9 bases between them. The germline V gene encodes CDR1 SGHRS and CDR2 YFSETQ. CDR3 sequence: CASSLAGAYTEAFF. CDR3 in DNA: TGCGCCAGCAGCTTGGCCGGAGCCTACACTGAAGCTTTCTTT.

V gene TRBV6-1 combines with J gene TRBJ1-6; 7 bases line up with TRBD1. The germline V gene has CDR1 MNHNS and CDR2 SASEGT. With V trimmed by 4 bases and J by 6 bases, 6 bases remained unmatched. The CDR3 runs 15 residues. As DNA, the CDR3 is TGTGCCAGCAGTGTGTTGTCAGGGGGTAATTCACCCCTCCACTTT. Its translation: CASSVLSGGNSPLHF.

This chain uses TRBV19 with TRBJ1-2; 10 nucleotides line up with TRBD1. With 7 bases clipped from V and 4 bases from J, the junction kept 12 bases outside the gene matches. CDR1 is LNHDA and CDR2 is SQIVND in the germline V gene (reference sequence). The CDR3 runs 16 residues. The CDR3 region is CASIPLGQGRRYGYTF. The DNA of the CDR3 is TGTGCCAGTATCCCGCTGGGACAGGGGCGTCGCTATGGCTACACCTTC. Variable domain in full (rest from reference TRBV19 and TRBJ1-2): DGGITQSPKYLFRKEGQNVTLSCEQNLNHDAMYWYRQDPGQGLRLIYYSQIVNDFQKGDIAEGYSVSREKKESFPLTVTSAQKNPTAFYLCASIPLGQGRRYGYTFGSGTRLTVV.

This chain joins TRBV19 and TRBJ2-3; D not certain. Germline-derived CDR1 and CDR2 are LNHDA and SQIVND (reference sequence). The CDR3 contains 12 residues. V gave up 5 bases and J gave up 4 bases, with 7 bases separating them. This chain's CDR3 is CASSLYADTQYF. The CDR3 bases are TGTGCCAGTAGTTTGTATGCAGATACGCAGTATTTT. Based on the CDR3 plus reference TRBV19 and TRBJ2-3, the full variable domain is DGGITQSPKYLFRKEGQNVTLSCEQNLNHDAMYWYRQDPGQGLRLIYYSQIVNDFQKGDIAEGYSVSREKKESFPLTVTSAQKNPTAFYLCASSLYADTQYFGPGTRLTVL.

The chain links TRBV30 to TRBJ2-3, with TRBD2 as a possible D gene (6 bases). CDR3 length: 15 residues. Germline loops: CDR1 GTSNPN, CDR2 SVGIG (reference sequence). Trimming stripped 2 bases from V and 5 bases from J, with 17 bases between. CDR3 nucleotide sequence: TGTGCCTGGAGTACGGCGGGACGCTTTCGAGATACGCAGTATTTT. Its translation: CAWSTAGRFRDTQYF.

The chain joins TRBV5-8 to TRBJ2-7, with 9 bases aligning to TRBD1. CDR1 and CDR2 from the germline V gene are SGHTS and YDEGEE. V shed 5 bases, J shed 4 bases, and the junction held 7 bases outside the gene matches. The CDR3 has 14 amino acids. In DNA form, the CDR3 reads TGTGCCAGCAGTCGGGACAGGGTACAGTACGAGCAGTACTTC. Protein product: CASSRDRVQYEQYF. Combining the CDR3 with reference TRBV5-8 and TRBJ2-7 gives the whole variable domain EAGVTQSPTHLIKTRGQQATLRCSPISGHTSVYWYQQALGLGLQFLLWYDEGEERNRGNFPPRFSGRQFPNYSSELNVNALELEDSALYLCASSRDRVQYEQYFGPGTRLTVT.

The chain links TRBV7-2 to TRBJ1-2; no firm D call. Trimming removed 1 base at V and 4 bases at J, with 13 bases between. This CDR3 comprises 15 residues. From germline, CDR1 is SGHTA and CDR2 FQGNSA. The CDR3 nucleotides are TGTGCCAGCAGCTTAGATATAGCCAGCGCCTATGGCTACACCTTC. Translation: CASSLDIASAYGYTF.

Written as DNA, the CDR3 is TGTGCCAGCAGCTTACTCCAAGAGACCCAGTACTTC. It specifies CASSLLQETQYF. This sequence joins TRBV7-6 and TRBJ2-5; D unclear. Trimming left V 2 bases short and J 1 base short, with 2 bases between. This CDR3 has 12 amino acids. Germline V gives CDR1 SGHVS, CDR2 FNYEAQ.

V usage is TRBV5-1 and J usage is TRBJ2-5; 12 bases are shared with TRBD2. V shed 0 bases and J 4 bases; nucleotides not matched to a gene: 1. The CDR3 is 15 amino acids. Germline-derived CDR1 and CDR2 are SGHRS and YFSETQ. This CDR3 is CASSLETSGGETQYF. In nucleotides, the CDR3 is TGCGCCAGCAGCTTGGAGACTAGCGGGGGAGAGACCCAGTACTTC. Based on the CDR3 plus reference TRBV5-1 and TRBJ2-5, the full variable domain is KAGVTQTPRYLIKTRGQQVTLSCSPISGHRSVSWYQQTPGQGLQFLFEYFSETQRNKGNFPGRFSGRQFSNSRSEMNVSTLELGDSALYLCASSLETSGGETQYFGPGTRLLVL.

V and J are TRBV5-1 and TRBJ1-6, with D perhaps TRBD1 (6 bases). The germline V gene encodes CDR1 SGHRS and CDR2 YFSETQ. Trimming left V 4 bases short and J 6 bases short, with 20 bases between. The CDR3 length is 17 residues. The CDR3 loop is CASSVAGGGAVNSPLHF. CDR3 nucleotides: TGCGCCAGCAGCGTGGCCGGGGGGGGCGCGGTTAATTCACCCCTCCACTTT.

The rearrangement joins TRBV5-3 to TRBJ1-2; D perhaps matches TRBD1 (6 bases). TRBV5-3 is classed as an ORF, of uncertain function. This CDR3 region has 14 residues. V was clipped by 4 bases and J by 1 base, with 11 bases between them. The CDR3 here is CARSQDRINYGYTF. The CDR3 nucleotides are TGTGCCAGAAGCCAGGACAGAATTAACTATGGCTACACCTTC.

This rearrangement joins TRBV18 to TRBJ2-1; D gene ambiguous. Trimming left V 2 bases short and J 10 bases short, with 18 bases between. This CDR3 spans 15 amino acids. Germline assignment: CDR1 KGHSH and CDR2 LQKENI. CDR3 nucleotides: TGTGCCAGCTCACCATCCTTCGAGGTCTTTGAAGAGCAGTTCTTC. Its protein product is CASSPSFEVFEEQFF.

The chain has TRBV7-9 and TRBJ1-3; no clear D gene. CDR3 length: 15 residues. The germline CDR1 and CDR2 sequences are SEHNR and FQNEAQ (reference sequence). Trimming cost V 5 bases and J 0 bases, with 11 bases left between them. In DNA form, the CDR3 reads TGTGCCAGCAGCCAGTTCCGCAACTCTGGAAACACCATATATTTT. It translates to CASSQFRNSGNTIYF.